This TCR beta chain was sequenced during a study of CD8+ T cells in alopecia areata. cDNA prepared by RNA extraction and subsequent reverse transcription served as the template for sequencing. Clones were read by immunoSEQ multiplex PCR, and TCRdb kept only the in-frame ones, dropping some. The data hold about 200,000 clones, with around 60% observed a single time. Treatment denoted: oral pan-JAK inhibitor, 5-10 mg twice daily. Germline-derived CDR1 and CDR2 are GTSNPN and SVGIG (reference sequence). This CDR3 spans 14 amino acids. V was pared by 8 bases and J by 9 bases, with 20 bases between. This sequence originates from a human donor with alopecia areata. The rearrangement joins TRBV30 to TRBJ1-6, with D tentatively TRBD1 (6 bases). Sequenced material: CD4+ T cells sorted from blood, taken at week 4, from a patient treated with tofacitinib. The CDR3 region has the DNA TGTGCCCTCGGACGGGTCCAAGGGGGTTCACCCCTCCACTTT. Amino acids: CALGRVQGGSPLHF.